This T cell receptor (beta chain) was retrieved from a study of blood T cells in healthy people across ages. Drawing of peripheral blood yielded about 9.8 milliliters from each donor. A remark on this clonotype: What it recognizes is unknown.

Next came a second PCR, run for about 7 to 12 cycles, which used a sample-barcoded 5' primer along with a J-beta primer mix. Via MiXCR, TCRdb re-called the 5' RACE reads, giving one row per CDR3 protein. The sample has about 1.6 million distinct CDR3 sequences, around 35% seen once. Whole-study findings and limits: Unsorted PBMCs blocked a conclusive comparison of naive and antigen-experienced cells.

Sequenced: blood. The receptor was isolated from a woman aged 30 to 39 in good health.

The CDR3 region has the DNA TGTGCCAGCAGCTCCCGGACAGGGGGCGACACCGGGGAGCTGTTTTTT. It yields the protein CASSSRTGGDTGELFF. The chain is built from TRBV7-9 and TRBJ2-2, with 11 bases aligning to TRBD1. The V gene end was trimmed by 4 bases and the J gene end by 3 bases; junction bases not matched to a gene: 4. The CDR3 runs to 16 residues. Per the germline V gene, CDR1 is SEHNR and CDR2 is FQNEAQ (reference sequence).